These 10 T cell receptor beta chains originate from one sample sequenced in a study of OX40 agonist ivuxolimab in advanced cancers. Libraries were prepared by immunoSEQ multiplex PCR; TCRdb keeps only in-frame clonotypes and omits some of them. The sample records just over 80,000 clones, roughly 91% being singletons. Here the sequenced sample was CD4+ or CD8+ T cells sorted from blood, taken in a trial of the OX40 agonist ivuxolimab. These receptors were obtained from an adult with an advanced solid tumor such as melanoma, head and neck, liver or kidney cancer.

The chain recombines TRBV29-1 with TRBJ1-2; no reliable D call. V was cut by 6 bases and J by 4 bases, with 18 bases left in between. The CDR3 runs to 14 residues. Germline V gives CDR1 SQVTM, CDR2 ANQGSEA. The CDR3 loop is CSVDKTGKAYGYTF. The CDR3 nucleotides read TGCAGCGTCGATAAGACGGGGAAAGCCTATGGCTACACCTTC.

This clone has just one count. The chain joins TRBV7-2 to TRBJ2-7, with 10 bases identical to TRBD2. The V gene end was trimmed by 5 bases and the J gene end by 5 bases; junction bases not matched to a gene: 9. Germline values: CDR1 SGHTA, CDR2 FQGNSA. This CDR3 is built from 15 residues. The CDR3: CASSQNSGRIHEQYF. The CDR3 region has the DNA TGTGCCAGCAGCCAGAATAGCGGGAGGATCCACGAGCAGTACTTC.

The chain couples TRBV25-1 to TRBJ2-3; 7 bases fit TRBD2. V lost 2 bases to trimming and J lost 2 bases; unmatched junction nucleotides: 4. The germline V gene has CDR1 MGHDK and CDR2 SYGVNS. The CDR3 consists of 15 residues. The CDR3 DNA follows: TGTGCCAGCAGTGAAGTAGCGGGTCCCACAGATACGCAGTATTTT. Translated, it gives CASSEVAGPTDTQYF.

This chain uses TRBV7-2 with TRBJ1-6; 9 nucleotides match TRBD1. The ends lost 5 bases at V and 9 bases at J; junction bases unmatched: 8. Germline CDR1 SGHTA, CDR2 FQGNSA. CDR3 length: 15 amino acids. CDR3 bases: TGTGCCAGCAGCATGGGACAGGGCCTTGGTTCACCCCTCCACTTT. It specifies CASSMGQGLGSPLHF.

The chain employs TRBV5-1 and TRBJ2-1; 11 positions agree with TRBD2. This CDR3 spans 15 amino acids. V lost 4 bases to trimming and J lost 6 bases; unmatched junction nucleotides: 6. Per the germline V gene, CDR1 is SGHRS and CDR2 is YFSETQ. CDR3 sequence (DNA): TGCGCCAGCAGCAGGTCTAGCGGGGGGACCAATGAGCAGTTCTTC. This sequence encodes CASSRSSGGTNEQFF. Drawing the rest from reference TRBV5-1 and TRBJ2-1, the complete variable domain is KAGVTQTPRYLIKTRGQQVTLSCSPISGHRSVSWYQQTPGQGLQFLFEYFSETQRNKGNFPGRFSGRQFSNSRSEMNVSTLELGDSALYLCASSRSSGGTNEQFFGPGTRLTVL.

CDR3: CASSSAGTGVEKLFF. CDR3 nucleotides: TGCGCCAGCAGCTCCGCCGGGACCGGCGTTGAAAAACTGTTTTTT. The chain links TRBV5-1 to TRBJ1-4; TRBD1 might be the D (5 bases). Trimming took off 3 bases at V and 7 bases at J, with 16 bases between the two ends. CDR1 is SGHRS and CDR2 is YFSETQ in the germline V gene. The CDR3 length is 15 residues.

This clone is a singleton in its sample. The chain has TRBV18 and TRBJ2-5; perhaps TRBD2 as D (6 bases). Trimming stripped 3 bases from V and 2 bases from J, with 13 bases between. Germline assignment: CDR1 KGHSH and CDR2 LQKENI. The CDR3 spans 15 residues. CDR3 DNA sequence: TGTGCCAGCTCACCTCGGGCCAGCGGGCAAGAGACCCAGTACTTC. Translation gives CASSPRASGQETQYF.

This clone was observed a handful of times. The chain employs TRBV20-1 and TRBJ1-1, with D unclear. Trimming shortened V by 3 bases and J by 5 bases, and 7 bases separated the two germline ends. The CDR3 extends over 11 amino acids. The V gene's germline CDR1 is DFQATT and CDR2 SNEGSKA (reference sequence). This CDR3 is CSARAGTEAFF. The CDR3 region has the DNA TGCAGTGCTAGGGCCGGGACTGAAGCTTTCTTT.

V and J are TRBV18 and TRBJ2-1; D possibly corresponds to TRBD1 (6 bases). CDR3 size: 15 residues. V gave up 3 bases and J gave up 7 bases, with 16 bases separating them. Germline values: CDR1 KGHSH, CDR2 LQKENI. CDR3 sequence reads: CASSPGLGARNEQFF. The CDR3 nucleotides read TGTGCCAGCTCACCGGGGCTGGGGGCTCGAAATGAGCAGTTCTTC.

The rearrangement links TRBV5-4 to TRBJ1-2; 12 bases are shared with TRBD1. Germline loops: CDR1 SGHNT, CDR2 YYREEE (reference sequence). The J segment lost 1 base and the V segment lost 6 bases, leaving 13 bases of the junction unmatched. This CDR3 region has 18 residues. The CDR3 is CASTFGTGGAELNYGYTF. Here the CDR3 DNA reads TGTGCCAGCACCTTCGGGACAGGGGGCGCCGAACTTAACTATGGCTACACCTTC.